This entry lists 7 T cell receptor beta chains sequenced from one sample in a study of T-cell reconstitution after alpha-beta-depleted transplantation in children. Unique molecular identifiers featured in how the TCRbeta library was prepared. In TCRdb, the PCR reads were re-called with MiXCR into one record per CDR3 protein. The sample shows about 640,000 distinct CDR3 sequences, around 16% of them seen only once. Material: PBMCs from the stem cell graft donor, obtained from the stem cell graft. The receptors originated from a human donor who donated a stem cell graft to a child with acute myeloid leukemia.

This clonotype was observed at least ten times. CDR3 nucleotide sequence: TGTGCCAGCAGTACCGACAGCAATCAGCCCCAGCATTTT. It translates to CASSTDSNQPQHF. The chain combines TRBV6-4 with TRBJ1-5; no firm D call. V was cut by 5 bases and J by 1 base, with 6 bases left in between. Germline lookup yields CDR1 MRHNA and CDR2 SNTAGT. This CDR3 contains 13 residues.

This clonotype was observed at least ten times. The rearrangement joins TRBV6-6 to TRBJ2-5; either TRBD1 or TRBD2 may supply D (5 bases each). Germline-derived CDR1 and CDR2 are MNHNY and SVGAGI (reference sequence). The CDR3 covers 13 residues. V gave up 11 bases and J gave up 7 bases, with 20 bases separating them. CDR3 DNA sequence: TGTGCCGGATCCCCGGGACCATCGAGGACCCAGTACTTC. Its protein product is CAGSPGPSRTQYF.

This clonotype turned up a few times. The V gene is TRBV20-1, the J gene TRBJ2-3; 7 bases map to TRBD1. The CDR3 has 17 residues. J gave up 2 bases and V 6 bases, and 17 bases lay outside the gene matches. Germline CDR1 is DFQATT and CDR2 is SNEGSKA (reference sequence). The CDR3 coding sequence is TGCAGTGCGTGGCGAATTCCGGGACAGCAATTCACAGATACGCAGTATTTT. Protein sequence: CSAWRIPGQQFTDTQYF.

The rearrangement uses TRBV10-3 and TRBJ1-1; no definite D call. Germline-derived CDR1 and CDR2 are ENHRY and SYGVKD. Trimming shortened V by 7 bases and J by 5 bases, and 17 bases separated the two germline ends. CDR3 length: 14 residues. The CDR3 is CAIKATSGRTEAFF. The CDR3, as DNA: TGTGCCATCAAGGCGACGTCGGGGAGGACTGAAGCTTTCTTT.

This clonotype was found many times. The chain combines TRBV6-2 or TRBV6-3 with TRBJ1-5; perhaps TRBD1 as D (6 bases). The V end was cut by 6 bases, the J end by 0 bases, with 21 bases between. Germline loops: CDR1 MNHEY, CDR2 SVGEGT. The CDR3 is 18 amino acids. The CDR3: CASRFDRSRAISNQPQHF. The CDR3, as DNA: TGTGCCAGCAGGTTTGACAGGTCCAGGGCGATTAGCAATCAGCCCCAGCATTTT.

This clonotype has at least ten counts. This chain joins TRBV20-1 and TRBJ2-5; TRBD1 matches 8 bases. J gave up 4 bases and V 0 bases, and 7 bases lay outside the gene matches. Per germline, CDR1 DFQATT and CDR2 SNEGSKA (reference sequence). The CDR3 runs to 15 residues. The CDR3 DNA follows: TGCAGTGCTAGAGATACGGCAACAGGGGGAGAGACCCAGTACTTC. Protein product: CSARDTATGGETQYF.

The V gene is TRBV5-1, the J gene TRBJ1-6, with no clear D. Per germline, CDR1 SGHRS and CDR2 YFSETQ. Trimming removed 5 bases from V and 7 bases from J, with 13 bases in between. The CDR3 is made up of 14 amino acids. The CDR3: CASRPQRSNSPLHF. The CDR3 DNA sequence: TGCGCCAGCAGGCCACAGAGATCCAATTCACCCCTCCACTTT.